The 15 T cell receptor beta chains presented below share a single source sample, sequenced in a study of vaccination effects on CD4 cells after COVID-19. Sequencing was performed with immunoSEQ multiplex PCR; in TCRdb, only in-frame clones are kept and a portion is missing. The sample has around 30,000 clones; 55% to 75% are singletons. Expansion of antigen-specific CD4+ T cells with viral peptide pools was carried out by the ViraFEST assay before sequencing. Cells that had been cultured for approximately eleven days were the source of isolated CD4+ T cells. No antigen has been assigned to these receptors. This material consisted of CD4+ T cells from PBMCs cultured with HCoV-229E spike peptides, taken before COVID-19 vaccination. All receptors come from a human donor who received a COVID-19 vaccine.

The chain links TRBV7-2 to TRBJ2-7; 13 bases match TRBD2. V was clipped by 1 base and J by 5 bases; unmatched bases: 11. There are 18 residues in the CDR3. Germline values: CDR1 SGHTA, CDR2 FQGNSA. In DNA form, the CDR3 reads TGTGCCAGCAGCTTAGGACTAGCGGGAGGCCCTCCTCCACACGAGCAGTACTTC. Residues: CASSLGLAGGPPPHEQYF.

This clone was seen more than once but under ten times. This sequence joins TRBV3-1 (or the pseudogene TRBV3-2) and TRBJ1-2; 9 nucleotides align to TRBD1. Germline CDR1 reads LGHDT; CDR2 reads YNNKEL (reference sequence). The CDR3 has 14 residues. V lost 4 bases, J lost 8 bases, and 8 bases stayed unmatched. In DNA, the CDR3 is TGTGCCAGCAGCCTTTCCGGGACAGGGAAGGGCTACACCTTC. Protein product: CASSLSGTGKGYTF.

The table lists this clone with a few counts. The chain employs TRBV29-1 and TRBJ1-1; possibly TRBD1 for D (5 bases). The V end lost 6 bases, the J end lost 0 bases, and 14 bases lay between the germline ends. The germline V gene encodes CDR1 SQVTM and CDR2 ANQGSEA. The length of the CDR3 is 14 residues. In nucleotides, the CDR3 is TGCAGCGTCATCCCATTGGGGGTGAACACTGAAGCTTTCTTT. Protein sequence: CSVIPLGVNTEAFF.

This chain joins TRBV28 and TRBJ2-3; D not resolved. V was shortened by 6 bases and J by 2 bases, with 21 bases between the two germline ends. Per the germline V gene, CDR1 is MDHEN and CDR2 is SYDVKM. CDR3 length: 17 amino acids. CDR3 residues: CASRPPTAQINTDTQYF. The CDR3 bases are TGTGCCAGCAGGCCCCCGACCGCACAGATTAACACAGATACGCAGTATTTT.

This clone has a single count. The chain couples TRBV12-3 or TRBV12-4 to TRBJ2-1, with D unclear. V lost 6 bases to trimming and J lost 13 bases, with 16 bases between them. The CDR3 totals 12 residues. The DNA of the CDR3 is TGTGCCAGCAGCCGTAGCAGGCCAAATCAGTTCTTC. The encoded protein is CASSRSRPNQFF.

Only a few counts were recorded for this clone. The gene calls are TRBV25-1 and TRBJ2-3, with D uncertain. Trimming stripped 6 bases from V and 4 bases from J, with 5 bases between. CDR1 and CDR2 (germline): MGHDK, SYGVNS. This CDR3 has 11 amino acids. CDR3: CASSHADTQYF. The CDR3 DNA sequence: TGTGCCAGCAGCCATGCAGATACGCAGTATTTT.

V gene TRBV5-1 combines with J gene TRBJ2-5; no clear D gene. The CDR3 has 15 residues. The V end lost 4 bases, the J end lost 4 bases, and 17 bases lay between the germline ends. Germline assignment: CDR1 SGHRS and CDR2 YFSETQ. This CDR3 is CASSPAGEVPETQYF. CDR3 coding DNA: TGCGCCAGCAGCCCCGCCGGTGAGGTTCCAGAGACCCAGTACTTC. Full variable domain (rest looked up from reference TRBV5-1 and TRBJ2-5): KAGVTQTPRYLIKTRGQQVTLSCSPISGHRSVSWYQQTPGQGLQFLFEYFSETQRNKGNFPGRFSGRQFSNSRSEMNVSTLELGDSALYLCASSPAGEVPETQYFGPGTRLLVL.

This chain joins TRBV4-2 and TRBJ2-5, with TRBD2 identical over 11 bases. The CDR3 totals 16 residues. Germline V CDR1 and CDR2: LGHNA, YNFKEQ. J was trimmed by 4 bases and V by 0 bases; bases with no gene match: 4. CDR3 sequence: CASSQEGSGRGETQYF. In DNA form, the CDR3 reads TGTGCCAGCAGCCAAGAGGGTAGCGGGAGGGGAGAGACCCAGTACTTC.

The rearrangement joins TRBV6-5 to TRBJ2-7; TRBD1 matches 8 bases. The CDR3 length is 15 residues. Unmatched junction bases numbered 4, after V lost 3 bases and J lost 0 bases. Germline V gives CDR1 MNHEY, CDR2 SVGAGI. The CDR3 loop is CASSYQGAHSYEQYF. The CDR3 coding sequence is TGTGCCAGCAGTTATCAGGGGGCTCACTCCTACGAGCAGTACTTC.

The chain recombines TRBV30 with TRBJ1-2; weak D call: TRBD1 (5 bases). Germline V CDR1 and CDR2: GTSNPN, SVGIG (reference sequence). Deletions cut 3 bases from V and 2 bases from J, with 10 bases between. This CDR3 region has 13 residues. The CDR3 DNA sequence: TGTGCCTGGAGGGACACTTACAACTATGGCTACACCTTC. This translates into CAWRDTYNYGYTF.

V gene TRBV5-4 combines with J gene TRBJ1-1; D remains unclear. Germline V CDR1 and CDR2: SGHNT, YYREEE (reference sequence). The CDR3 sequence is 14 residues long. Trimming took 4 bases from V and 1 from J, leaving 11 bases between them. CDR3 coding DNA: TGTGCCAGCAGCCTAGAGGTTGGGAACACTGAAGCTTTCTTT. It yields the protein CASSLEVGNTEAFF.

The rearrangement uses TRBV30 and TRBJ2-4; D not resolved. V was clipped by 0 bases and J by 8 bases, with 8 bases between them. The V gene's germline CDR1 is GTSNPN and CDR2 SVGIG (reference sequence). The CDR3 runs 12 residues. The CDR3 protein is CAWSVHRDIQYF. CDR3 in DNA: TGTGCCTGGAGTGTACATCGAGACATTCAGTACTTC.

This clone showed up just a few times. The genes are TRBV5-8 and TRBJ2-7; perhaps TRBD1 as D (5 bases). Per germline, CDR1 SGHTS and CDR2 YDEGEE. The CDR3 sequence is 15 residues long. The V and J ends lost 2 bases and 1 base respectively, with 13 bases between them. The CDR3 sequence is CASSFGHKKSYEQYF. DNA of the CDR3: TGTGCCAGCAGCTTTGGACACAAGAAATCCTACGAGCAGTACTTC.

This clone came up once. The chain joins TRBV2 to TRBJ2-7; 7 bases are shared with TRBD2. The ends lost 6 bases at V and 2 bases at J; junction bases unmatched: 7. In germline, CDR1 is SNHLY, CDR2 FYNNEI. This CDR3 has 14 residues. The CDR3 DNA follows: TGTGCCAGCAGCGACCAAGCGGGGCCCTACGAGCAGTACTTC. Its translation: CASSDQAGPYEQYF.

V usage is TRBV18 and J usage is TRBJ2-1; a weak D match, TRBD1 (5 bases). Trimming cost V 3 bases and J 6 bases, with 12 bases left between them. CDR3 size: 14 residues. CDR1 and CDR2 from the germline V gene are KGHSH and LQKENI. CDR3 bases: TGTGCCAGCTCACCCGTGGGGCTACCCAATGAGCAGTTCTTC. It translates to CASSPVGLPNEQFF.